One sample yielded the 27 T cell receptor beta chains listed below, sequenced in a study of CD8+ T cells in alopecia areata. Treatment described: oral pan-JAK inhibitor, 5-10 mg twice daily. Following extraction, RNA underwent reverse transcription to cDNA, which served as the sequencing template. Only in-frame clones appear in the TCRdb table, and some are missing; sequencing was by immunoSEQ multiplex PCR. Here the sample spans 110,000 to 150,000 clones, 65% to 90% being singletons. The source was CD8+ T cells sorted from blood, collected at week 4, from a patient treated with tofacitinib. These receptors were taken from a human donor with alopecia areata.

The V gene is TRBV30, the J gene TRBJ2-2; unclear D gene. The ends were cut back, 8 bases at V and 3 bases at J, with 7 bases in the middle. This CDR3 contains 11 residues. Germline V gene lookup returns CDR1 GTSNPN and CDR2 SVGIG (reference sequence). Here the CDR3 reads CAQRDTGELFF. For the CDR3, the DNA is TGTGCCCAGAGAGACACCGGGGAGCTGTTTTTT.

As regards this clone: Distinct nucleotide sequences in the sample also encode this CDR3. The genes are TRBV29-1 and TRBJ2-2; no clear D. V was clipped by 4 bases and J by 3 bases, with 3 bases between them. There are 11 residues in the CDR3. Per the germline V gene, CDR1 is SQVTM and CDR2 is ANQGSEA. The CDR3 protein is CSVGDTGELFF. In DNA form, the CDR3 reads TGCAGCGTTGGCGACACCGGGGAGCTGTTTTTT.

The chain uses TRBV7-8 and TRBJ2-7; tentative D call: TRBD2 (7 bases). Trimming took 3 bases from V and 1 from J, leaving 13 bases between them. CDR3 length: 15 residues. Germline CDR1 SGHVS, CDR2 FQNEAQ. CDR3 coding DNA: TGTGCCAGCAGCTTTCTGGCGGGGGCTTCCTACGAGCAGTACTTC. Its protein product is CASSFLAGASYEQYF.

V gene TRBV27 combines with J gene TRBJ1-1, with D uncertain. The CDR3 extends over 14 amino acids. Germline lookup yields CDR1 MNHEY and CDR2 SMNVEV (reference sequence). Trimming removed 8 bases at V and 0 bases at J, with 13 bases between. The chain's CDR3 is CASYPRPMNTEAFF. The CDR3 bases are TGTGCCAGCTATCCTAGGCCCATGAACACTGAAGCTTTCTTT.

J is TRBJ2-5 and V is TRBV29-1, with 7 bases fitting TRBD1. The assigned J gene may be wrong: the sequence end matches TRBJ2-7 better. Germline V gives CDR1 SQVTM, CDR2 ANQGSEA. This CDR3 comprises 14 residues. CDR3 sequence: CSVPSGTDPYEQYF. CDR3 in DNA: TGCAGCGTCCCCTCCGGGACAGACCCCTACGAGCAGTACTTC.

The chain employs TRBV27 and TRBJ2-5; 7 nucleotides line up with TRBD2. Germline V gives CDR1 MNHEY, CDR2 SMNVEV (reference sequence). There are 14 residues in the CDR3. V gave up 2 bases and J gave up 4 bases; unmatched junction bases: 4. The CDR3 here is CASSLGWEGETQYF. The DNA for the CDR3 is TGTGCCAGCAGTTTAGGGTGGGAGGGAGAGACCCAGTACTTC.

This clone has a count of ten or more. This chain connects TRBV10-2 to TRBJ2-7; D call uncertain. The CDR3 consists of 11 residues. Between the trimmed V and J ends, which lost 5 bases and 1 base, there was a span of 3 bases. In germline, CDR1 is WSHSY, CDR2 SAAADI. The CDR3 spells CASSTSYEQYF. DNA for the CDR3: TGCGCCAGCAGTACATCCTACGAGCAGTACTTC.

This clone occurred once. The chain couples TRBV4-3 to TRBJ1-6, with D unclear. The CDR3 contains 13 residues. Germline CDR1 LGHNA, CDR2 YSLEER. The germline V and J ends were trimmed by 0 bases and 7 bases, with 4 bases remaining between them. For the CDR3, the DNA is TGCGCCAGCAGCCAAGATCAGAATTCACCCCTCCACTTT. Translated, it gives CASSQDQNSPLHF.

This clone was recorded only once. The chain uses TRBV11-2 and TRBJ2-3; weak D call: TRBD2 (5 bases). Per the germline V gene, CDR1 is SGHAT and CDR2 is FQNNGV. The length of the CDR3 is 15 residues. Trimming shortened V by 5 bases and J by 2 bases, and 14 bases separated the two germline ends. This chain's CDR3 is CASSPGLINTDTQYF. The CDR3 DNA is TGTGCCAGCAGCCCCGGACTCATCAACACAGATACGCAGTATTTT.

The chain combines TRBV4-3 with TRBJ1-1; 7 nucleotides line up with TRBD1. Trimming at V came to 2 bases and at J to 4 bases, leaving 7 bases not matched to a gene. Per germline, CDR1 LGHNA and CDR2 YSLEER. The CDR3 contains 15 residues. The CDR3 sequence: CASSQLDREFTEAFF. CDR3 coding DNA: TGCGCCAGCAGCCAACTCGACAGGGAATTCACTGAAGCTTTCTTT.

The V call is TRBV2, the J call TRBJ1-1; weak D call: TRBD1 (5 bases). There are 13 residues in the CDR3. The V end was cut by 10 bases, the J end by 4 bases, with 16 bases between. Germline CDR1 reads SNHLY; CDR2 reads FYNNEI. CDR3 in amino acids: CAIEQVPGTEAFF. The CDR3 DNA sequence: TGTGCCATTGAACAGGTCCCGGGCACTGAAGCTTTCTTT.

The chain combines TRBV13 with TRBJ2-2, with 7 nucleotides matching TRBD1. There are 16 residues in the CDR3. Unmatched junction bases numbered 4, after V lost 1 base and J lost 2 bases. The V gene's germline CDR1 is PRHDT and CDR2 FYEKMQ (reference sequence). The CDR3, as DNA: TGTGCCAGCAGCTTAGCGGGGACAGCCAACACCGGGGAGCTGTTTTTT. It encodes CASSLAGTANTGELFF.

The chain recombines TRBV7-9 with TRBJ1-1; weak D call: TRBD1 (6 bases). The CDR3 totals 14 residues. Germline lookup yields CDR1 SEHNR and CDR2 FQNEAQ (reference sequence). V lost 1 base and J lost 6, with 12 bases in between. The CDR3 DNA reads TGTGCCAGCAGCTTAGGAGGGGGACGGGCTGAAGCTTTCTTT. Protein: CASSLGGGRAEAFF.

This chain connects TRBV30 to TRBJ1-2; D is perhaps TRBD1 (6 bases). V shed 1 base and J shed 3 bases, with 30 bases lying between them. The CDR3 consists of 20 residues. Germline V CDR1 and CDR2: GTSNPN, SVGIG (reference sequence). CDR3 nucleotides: TGTGCCTGGAGTGGGCTCGGGACACTGAGGGACCCAGAGAACCACTATGGCTACACCTTC. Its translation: CAWSGLGTLRDPENHYGYTF.

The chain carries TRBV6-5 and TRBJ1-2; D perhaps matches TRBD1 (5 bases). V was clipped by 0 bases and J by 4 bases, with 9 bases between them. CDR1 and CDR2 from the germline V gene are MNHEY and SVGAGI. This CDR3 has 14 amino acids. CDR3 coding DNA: TGTGCCAGCAGTTACTCTTCGGGGCGCTATGGCTACACCTTC. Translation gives CASSYSSGRYGYTF.

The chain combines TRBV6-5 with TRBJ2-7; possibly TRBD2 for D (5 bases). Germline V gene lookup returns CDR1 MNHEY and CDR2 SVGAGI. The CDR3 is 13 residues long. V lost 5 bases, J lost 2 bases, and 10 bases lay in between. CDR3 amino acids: CASSRTGTYEQYF. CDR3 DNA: TGTGCCAGCAGTAGGACGGGAACCTACGAGCAGTACTTC.

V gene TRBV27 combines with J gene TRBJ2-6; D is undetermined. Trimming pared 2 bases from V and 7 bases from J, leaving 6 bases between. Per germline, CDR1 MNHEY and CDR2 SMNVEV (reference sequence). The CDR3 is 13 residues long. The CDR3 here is CASSLGFANVLTF. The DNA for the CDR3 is TGTGCCAGCAGTTTAGGGTTTGCCAACGTCCTGACTTTC. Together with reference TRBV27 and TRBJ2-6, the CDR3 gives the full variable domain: EAQVTQNPRYLITVTGKKLTVTCSQNMNHEYMSWYRQDPGLGLRQIYYSMNVEVTDKGDVPEGYKVSRKEKRNFPLILESPSPNQTSLYFCASSLGFANVLTFGAGSRLTVL.

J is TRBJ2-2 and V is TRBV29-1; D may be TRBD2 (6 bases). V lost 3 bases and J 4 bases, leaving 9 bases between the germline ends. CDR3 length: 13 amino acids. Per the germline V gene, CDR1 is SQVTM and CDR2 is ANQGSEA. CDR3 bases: TGCAGCGTTGAGTGGCGGGGCACCGGGGAGCTGTTTTTT. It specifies CSVEWRGTGELFF.

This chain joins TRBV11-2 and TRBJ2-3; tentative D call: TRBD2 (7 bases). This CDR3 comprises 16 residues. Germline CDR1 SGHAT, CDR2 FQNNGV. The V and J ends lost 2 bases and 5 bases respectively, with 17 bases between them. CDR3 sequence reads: CASSLWTGGAGDTQYF. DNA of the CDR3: TGTGCCAGCAGCTTATGGACGGGGGGCGCAGGAGATACGCAGTATTTT.

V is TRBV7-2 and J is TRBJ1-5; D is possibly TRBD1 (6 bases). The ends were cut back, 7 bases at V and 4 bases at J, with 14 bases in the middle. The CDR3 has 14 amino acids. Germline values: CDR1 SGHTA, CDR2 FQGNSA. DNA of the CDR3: TGTGCCAGCAATACTGCAGGGGAGAATCAGCCCCAGCATTTT. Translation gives CASNTAGENQPQHF.

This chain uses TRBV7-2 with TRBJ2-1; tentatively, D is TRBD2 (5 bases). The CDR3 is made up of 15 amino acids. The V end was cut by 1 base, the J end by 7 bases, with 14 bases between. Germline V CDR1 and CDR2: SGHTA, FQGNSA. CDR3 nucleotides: TGTGCCAGCAGCTTAGGCCCAGGAGGTCCGAATGAGCAGTTCTTC. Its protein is CASSLGPGGPNEQFF.

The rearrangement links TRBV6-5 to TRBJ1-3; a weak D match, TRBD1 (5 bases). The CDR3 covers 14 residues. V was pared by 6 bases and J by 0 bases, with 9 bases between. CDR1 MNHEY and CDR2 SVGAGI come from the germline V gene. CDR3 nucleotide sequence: TGTGCCAGCAGGGGGGTTTTCTCTGGAAACACCATATATTTT. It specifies CASRGVFSGNTIYF.

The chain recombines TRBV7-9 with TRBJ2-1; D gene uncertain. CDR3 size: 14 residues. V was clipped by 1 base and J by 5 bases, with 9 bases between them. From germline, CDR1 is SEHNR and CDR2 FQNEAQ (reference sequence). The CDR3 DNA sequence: TGTGCCAGCAGCTTAGGGCCATTAGACAATGAGCAGTTCTTC. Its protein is CASSLGPLDNEQFF.

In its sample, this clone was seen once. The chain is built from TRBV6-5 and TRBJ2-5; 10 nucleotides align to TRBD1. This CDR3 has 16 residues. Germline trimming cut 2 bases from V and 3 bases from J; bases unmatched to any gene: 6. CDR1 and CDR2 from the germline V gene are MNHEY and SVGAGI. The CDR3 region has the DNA TGTGCCAGCAGTTACGGGGACAGGGGCAGCGAAGAGACCCAGTACTTC. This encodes CASSYGDRGSEETQYF.

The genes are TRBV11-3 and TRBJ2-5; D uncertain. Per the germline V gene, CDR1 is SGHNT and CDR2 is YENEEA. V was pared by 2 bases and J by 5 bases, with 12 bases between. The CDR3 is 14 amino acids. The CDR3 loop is CASSLLGPIETQYF. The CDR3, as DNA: TGTGCCAGCAGCTTATTGGGCCCCATCGAGACCCAGTACTTC.

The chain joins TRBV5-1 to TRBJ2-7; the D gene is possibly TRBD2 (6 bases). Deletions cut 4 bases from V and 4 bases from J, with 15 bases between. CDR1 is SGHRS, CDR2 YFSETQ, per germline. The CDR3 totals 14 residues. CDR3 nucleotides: TGCGCCAGCAGCCCGGTGGAGGGTGAATACGAGCAGTACTTC. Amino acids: CASSPVEGEYEQYF.

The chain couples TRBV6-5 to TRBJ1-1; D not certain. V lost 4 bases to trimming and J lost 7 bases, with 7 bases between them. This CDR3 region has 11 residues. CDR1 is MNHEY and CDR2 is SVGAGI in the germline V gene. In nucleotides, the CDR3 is TGTGCCAGCAGTTCCGGCAATGAAGCTTTCTTT. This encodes CASSSGNEAFF.